This TCR beta chain was obtained from a study of T-cell memory formation after mild COVID-19. In TCRdb, the 5' RACE reads were re-called with MiXCR into one record per CDR3 protein. Of fewer than 90,000 distinct CDR3 sequences listed, about 14% are singletons. Many counts were recorded for this clonotype. V was clipped by 1 base and J by 7 bases, with 5 bases between them. The CDR3 is 11 amino acids. Germline-derived CDR1 and CDR2 are SEHNR and FQNEAQ (reference sequence). The TCR sequence derives from an adult woman who had mild COVID-19 (a few samples of this study predate the infection). Cell type and time point are not known. The sample taken for sequencing was PBMCs or a T cell subset sorted from them (not recorded which). The V gene is TRBV7-9, the J gene TRBJ2-7; D is unclear. The CDR3 is CASSLVGEQYF. The DNA for the CDR3 is TGTGCCAGCAGCTTAGTCGGAGAGCAGTACTTC.